One and the same sample provided the 5 T cell receptor beta chains below, sequenced in a study of T cells in Graves' hyperthyroidism and ophthalmopathy. Researchers took RNA transcripts and amplified the TCR beta CDR3 regions from them. First-round RT-PCR targeting the TCR CDR3 was performed with the HTBI primer set. MiXCR was run by TCRdb on the multiplex PCR reads, yielding one entry per CDR3 protein. The data hold 600,000 or so distinct CDR3 sequences, with 14% observed a single time. Sequenced: blood. The receptors come from a young woman with Graves' ophthalmopathy.

Ten or more counts support this clonotype. J is TRBJ1-4 and V is TRBV28; the D is unclear. This CDR3 spans 16 amino acids. The V end was cut by 1 base, the J end by 7 bases, with 16 bases between. Germline CDR1 is MDHEN and CDR2 is SYDVKM. DNA for the CDR3: TGTGCCAGCAGTTTATCTCGCACCCCTTTGGGTGAAAAACTGTTTTTT. Translating gives CASSLSRTPLGEKLFF.

This clonotype was found many times. V usage is TRBV6-5 and J usage is TRBJ2-7, with 11 bases fitting TRBD2. Trimming at V came to 2 bases and at J to 6 bases, leaving 9 bases not matched to a gene. This CDR3 spans 16 amino acids. CDR1 MNHEY and CDR2 SVGAGI come from the germline V gene. The CDR3 reads CASSYGLAGGLREQYF. CDR3 DNA sequence: TGTGCCAGCAGTTACGGGCTAGCGGGAGGTCTCCGCGAGCAGTACTTC.

The table lists this clonotype with many counts. The rearrangement uses TRBV5-6 and TRBJ1-1; D is possibly TRBD1 (5 bases). Germline V gene sequence: CDR1 SGHDT, CDR2 YYEEEE. The CDR3 covers 15 residues. The V and J ends lost 2 bases and 5 bases respectively, with 16 bases between them. The CDR3 loop is CASSLGGAGGTEAFF. The CDR3 DNA reads as TGTGCCAGCAGCTTAGGTGGGGCCGGGGGGACTGAAGCTTTCTTT.

This clonotype appeared many times. The chain joins TRBV27 to TRBJ2-3; TRBD2 aligns across 8 bases. The junction had 11 bases not matched to a gene; V was cut back by 5 bases and J by 4 bases. CDR1 is MNHEY and CDR2 is SMNVEV in the germline V gene (reference sequence). The CDR3 is 16 residues long. In DNA, the CDR3 is TGTGCCAGCAGTACCCAGCGGGAGTGGATCTCAGATACGCAGTATTTT. Protein sequence: CASSTQREWISDTQYF.

This clonotype was observed a few times. The chain joins TRBV6-1 to TRBJ2-7; the match to TRBD2 covers 8 bases. Unmatched junction bases numbered 12, after V lost 8 bases and J lost 0 bases. This CDR3 is built from 16 residues. Germline loops: CDR1 MNHNS, CDR2 SASEGT. CDR3 sequence reads: CASRPTVSGSSYEQYF. DNA for the CDR3: TGTGCCAGCCGTCCCACGGTGAGCGGGAGCTCCTACGAGCAGTACTTC.